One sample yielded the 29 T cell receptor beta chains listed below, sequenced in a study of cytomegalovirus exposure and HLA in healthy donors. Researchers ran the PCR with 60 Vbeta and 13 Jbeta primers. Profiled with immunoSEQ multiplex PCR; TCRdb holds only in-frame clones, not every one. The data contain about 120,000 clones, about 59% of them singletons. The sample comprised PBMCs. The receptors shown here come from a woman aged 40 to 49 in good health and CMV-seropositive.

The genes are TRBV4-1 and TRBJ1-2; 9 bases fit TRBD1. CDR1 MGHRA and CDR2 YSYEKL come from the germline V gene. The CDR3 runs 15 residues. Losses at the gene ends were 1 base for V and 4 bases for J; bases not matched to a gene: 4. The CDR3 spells CASSQVGTGSYGYTF. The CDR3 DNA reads TGCGCCAGCAGCCAAGTGGGGACAGGGAGCTATGGCTACACCTTC.

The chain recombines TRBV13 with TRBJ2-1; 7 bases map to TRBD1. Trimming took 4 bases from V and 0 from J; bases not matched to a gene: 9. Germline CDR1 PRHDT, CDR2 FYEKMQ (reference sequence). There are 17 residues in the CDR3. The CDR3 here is CASSWRIDRDSYNEQFF. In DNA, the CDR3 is TGTGCCAGCAGCTGGAGGATCGACAGGGACTCCTACAATGAGCAGTTCTTC.

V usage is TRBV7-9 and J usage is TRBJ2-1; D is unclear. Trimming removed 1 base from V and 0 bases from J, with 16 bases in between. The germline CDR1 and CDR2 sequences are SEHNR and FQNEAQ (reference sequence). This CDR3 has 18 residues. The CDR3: CASSLGGAAAISYNEQFF. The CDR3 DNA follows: TGTGCCAGCAGCTTAGGAGGTGCGGCAGCAATCTCCTACAATGAGCAGTTCTTC.

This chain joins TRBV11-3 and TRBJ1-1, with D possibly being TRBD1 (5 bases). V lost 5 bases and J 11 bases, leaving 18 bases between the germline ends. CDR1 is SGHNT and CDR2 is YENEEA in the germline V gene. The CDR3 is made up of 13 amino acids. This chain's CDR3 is CASSPGGAEGAFF. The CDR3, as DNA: TGTGCCAGCAGCCCTGGCGGGGCGGAGGGGGCTTTCTTT. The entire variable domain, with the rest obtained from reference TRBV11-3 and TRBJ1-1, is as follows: EAGVVQSPRYKIIEKKQPVAFWCNPISGHNTLYWYLQNLGQGPELLIRYENEEAVDDSQLPKDRFSAERLKGVDSTLKIQPAELGDSAVYLCASSPGGAEGAFFGQGTRLTVV.

The DNA for the CDR3 is TGTGCCAGCACCCCATCAACAGGCACCTACGAGCAGTACTTC. The encoded protein is CASTPSTGTYEQYF. This chain links TRBV21-1 with TRBJ2-7; TRBD1 reflects the table's D call only, with no check against the DNA. TRBV21-1 is assigned pseudogene status. This CDR3 comprises 14 residues.

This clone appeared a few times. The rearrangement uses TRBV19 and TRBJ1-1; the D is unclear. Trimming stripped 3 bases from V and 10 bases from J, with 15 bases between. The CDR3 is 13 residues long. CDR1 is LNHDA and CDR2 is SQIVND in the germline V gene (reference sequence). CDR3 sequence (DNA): TGTGCCAGTAGTATCGCCCTGCCGAGTTCAGCTTTCTTT. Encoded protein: CASSIALPSSAFF.

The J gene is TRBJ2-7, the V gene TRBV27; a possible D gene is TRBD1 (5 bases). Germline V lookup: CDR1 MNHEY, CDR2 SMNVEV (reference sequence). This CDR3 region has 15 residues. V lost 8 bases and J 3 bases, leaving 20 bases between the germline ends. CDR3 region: CASGQGVGYGYEQYF. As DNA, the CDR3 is TGTGCCAGCGGCCAGGGTGTTGGGTATGGCTACGAGCAGTACTTC.

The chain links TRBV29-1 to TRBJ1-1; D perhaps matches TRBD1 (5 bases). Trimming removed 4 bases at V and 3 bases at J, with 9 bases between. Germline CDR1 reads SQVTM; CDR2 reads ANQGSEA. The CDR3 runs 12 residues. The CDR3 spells CSVGPGDTEAFF. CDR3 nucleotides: TGCAGCGTTGGACCGGGGGACACTGAAGCTTTCTTT.

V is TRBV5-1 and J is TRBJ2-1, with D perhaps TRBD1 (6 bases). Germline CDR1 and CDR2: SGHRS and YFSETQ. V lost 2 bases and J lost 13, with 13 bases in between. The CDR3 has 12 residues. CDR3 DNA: TGCGCCAGCAGCTTCAATCAACAGGGACAGTTCTTC. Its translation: CASSFNQQGQFF. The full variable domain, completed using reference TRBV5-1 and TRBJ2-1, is KAGVTQTPRYLIKTRGQQVTLSCSPISGHRSVSWYQQTPGQGLQFLFEYFSETQRNKGNFPGRFSGRQFSNSRSEMNVSTLELGDSALYLCASSFNQQGQFFGPGTRLTVL.

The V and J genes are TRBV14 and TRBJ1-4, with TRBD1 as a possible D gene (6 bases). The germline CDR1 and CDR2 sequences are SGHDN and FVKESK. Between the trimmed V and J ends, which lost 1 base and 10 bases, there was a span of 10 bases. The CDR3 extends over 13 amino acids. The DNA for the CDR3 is TGTGCCAGCAGCCAAGCCCAGGGGACAAAACTGTTTTTT. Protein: CASSQAQGTKLFF.

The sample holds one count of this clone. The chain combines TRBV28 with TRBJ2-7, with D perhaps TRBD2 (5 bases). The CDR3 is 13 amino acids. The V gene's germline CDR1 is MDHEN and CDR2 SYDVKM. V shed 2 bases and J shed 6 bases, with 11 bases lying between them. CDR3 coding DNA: TGTGCCAGCAGTTTAGGGCGGGTACGCGAGCAGTACTTC. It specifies CASSLGRVREQYF.

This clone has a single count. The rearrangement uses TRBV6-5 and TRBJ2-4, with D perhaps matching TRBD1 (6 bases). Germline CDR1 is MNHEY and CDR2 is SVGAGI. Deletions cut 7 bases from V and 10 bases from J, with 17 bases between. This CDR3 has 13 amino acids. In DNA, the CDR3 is TGTGCCAGCATTTCCACGGACAGAGGGATTCAGTACTTC. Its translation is CASISTDRGIQYF.

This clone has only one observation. CDR3 in DNA: TGCGCCAGCAGCCCGCGACAGGGGTCACAAGGGGAGCAGTACTTC. This gives the protein CASSPRQGSQGEQYF. The chain recombines TRBV4-1 with TRBJ2-7, with TRBD1 matching 8 bases. CDR3 length: 15 amino acids. Germline V gives CDR1 MGHRA, CDR2 YSYEKL. The junction had 12 bases not matched to a gene; V was cut back by 4 bases and J by 7 bases.

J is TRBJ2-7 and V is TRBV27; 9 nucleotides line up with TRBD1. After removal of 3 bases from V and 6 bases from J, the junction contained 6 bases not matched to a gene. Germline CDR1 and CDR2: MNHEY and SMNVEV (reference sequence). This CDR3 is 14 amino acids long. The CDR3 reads CASSFGTGSSEQYF. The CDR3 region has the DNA TGTGCCAGCAGTTTTGGGACAGGGTCCAGCGAGCAGTACTTC.

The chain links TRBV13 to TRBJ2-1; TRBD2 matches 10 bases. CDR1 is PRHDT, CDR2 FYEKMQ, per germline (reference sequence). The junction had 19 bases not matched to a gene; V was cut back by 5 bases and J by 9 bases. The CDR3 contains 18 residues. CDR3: CASSPDLQREGPLSEQFF. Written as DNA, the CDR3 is TGTGCCAGCAGCCCCGACCTTCAGCGGGAGGGCCCTCTTAGTGAGCAGTTCTTC.

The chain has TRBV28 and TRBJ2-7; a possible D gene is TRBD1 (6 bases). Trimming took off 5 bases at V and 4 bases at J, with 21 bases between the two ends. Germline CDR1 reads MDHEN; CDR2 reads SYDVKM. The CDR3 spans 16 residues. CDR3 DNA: TGTGCCAGCAGTAAACCGACAGGCCTGGCGGTGTACGAGCAGTACTTC. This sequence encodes CASSKPTGLAVYEQYF.

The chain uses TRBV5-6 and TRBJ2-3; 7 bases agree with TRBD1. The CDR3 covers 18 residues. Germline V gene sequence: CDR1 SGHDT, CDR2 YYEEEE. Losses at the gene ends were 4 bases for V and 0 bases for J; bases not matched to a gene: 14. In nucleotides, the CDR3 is TGTGCCAGCAGCCTCGACGGGACAGACTTCTCTAGCACAGATACGCAGTATTTT. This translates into CASSLDGTDFSSTDTQYF.

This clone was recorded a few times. The CDR3 DNA reads TGTGCCAGCGCAGGGTGGGCGGCAGATGAGCAGTTCTTC. Protein sequence: CASAGWAADEQFF. The V gene is TRBV19, the J gene TRBJ2-1; perhaps TRBD1 as D (5 bases). The CDR3 sequence is 13 residues long. Trimming removed 9 bases at V and 8 bases at J, with 17 bases between. Germline values: CDR1 LNHDA, CDR2 SQIVND (reference sequence).

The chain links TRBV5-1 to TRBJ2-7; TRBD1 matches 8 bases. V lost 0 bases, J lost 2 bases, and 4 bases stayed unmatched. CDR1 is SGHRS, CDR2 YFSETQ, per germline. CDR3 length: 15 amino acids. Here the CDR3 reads CASSLGDRGAYEQYF. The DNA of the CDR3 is TGCGCCAGCAGCTTGGGTGACAGGGGAGCCTACGAGCAGTACTTC.

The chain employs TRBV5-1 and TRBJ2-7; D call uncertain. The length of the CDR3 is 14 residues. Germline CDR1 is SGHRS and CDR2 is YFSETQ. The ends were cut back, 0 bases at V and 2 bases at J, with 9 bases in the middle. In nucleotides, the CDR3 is TGCGCCAGCAGCTTGGGCCTTACGGCCTACGAGCAGTACTTC. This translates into CASSLGLTAYEQYF.

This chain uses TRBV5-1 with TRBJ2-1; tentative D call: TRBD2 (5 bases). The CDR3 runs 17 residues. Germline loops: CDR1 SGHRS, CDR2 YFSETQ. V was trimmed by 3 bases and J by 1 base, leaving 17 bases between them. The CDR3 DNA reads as TGCGCCAGCAGCTCCCGGACCTACCGGGAATCCTACAATGAGCAGTTCTTC. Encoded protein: CASSSRTYRESYNEQFF. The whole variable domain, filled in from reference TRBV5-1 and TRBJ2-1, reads KAGVTQTPRYLIKTRGQQVTLSCSPISGHRSVSWYQQTPGQGLQFLFEYFSETQRNKGNFPGRFSGRQFSNSRSEMNVSTLELGDSALYLCASSSRTYRESYNEQFFGPGTRLTVL.

The CDR3 nucleotides are TGCAGCGTAGCTTTAGCGGGAGGGGAGCAGTTCTTC. Translating gives CSVALAGGEQFF. The V gene is TRBV29-1, the J gene TRBJ2-1, with 11 bases aligning to TRBD2. Trimming removed 6 bases from V and 10 bases from J; junction bases left unmatched: 5. The CDR3 covers 12 residues. Germline-derived CDR1 and CDR2 are SQVTM and ANQGSEA.

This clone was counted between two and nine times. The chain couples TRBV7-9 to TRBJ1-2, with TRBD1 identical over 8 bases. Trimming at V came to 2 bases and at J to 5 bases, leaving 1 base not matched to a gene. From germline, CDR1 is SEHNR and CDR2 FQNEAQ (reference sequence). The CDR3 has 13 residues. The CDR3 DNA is TGTGCCAGCAGCTTAAGGACAGGGTATGGCTACACCTTC. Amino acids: CASSLRTGYGYTF.

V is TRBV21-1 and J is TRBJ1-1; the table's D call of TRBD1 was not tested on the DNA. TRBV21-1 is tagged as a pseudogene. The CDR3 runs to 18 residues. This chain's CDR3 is CASIPKPHAGHANTEAFF. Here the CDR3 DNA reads TGTGCCAGCATTCCTAAGCCCCATGCAGGGCACGCGAACACTGAAGCTTTCTTT.

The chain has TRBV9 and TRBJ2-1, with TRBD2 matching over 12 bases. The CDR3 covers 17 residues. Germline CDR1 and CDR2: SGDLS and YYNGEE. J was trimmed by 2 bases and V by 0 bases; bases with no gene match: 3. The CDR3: CASSVDLAGGAYNEQFF. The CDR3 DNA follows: TGTGCCAGCAGCGTAGATCTAGCGGGGGGGGCCTACAATGAGCAGTTCTTC. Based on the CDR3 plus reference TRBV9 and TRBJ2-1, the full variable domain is DSGVTQTPKHLITATGQRVTLRCSPRSGDLSVYWYQQSLDQGLQFLIQYYNGEERAKGNILERFSAQQFPDLHSELNLSSLELGDSALYFCASSVDLAGGAYNEQFFGPGTRLTVL.

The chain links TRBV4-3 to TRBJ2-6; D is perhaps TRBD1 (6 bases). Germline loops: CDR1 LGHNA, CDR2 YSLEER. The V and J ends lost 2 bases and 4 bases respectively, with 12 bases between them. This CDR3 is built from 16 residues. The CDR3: CASSQHSGVGANVLTF. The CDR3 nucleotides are TGCGCCAGCAGCCAACATTCAGGGGTAGGGGCCAACGTCCTGACTTTC.

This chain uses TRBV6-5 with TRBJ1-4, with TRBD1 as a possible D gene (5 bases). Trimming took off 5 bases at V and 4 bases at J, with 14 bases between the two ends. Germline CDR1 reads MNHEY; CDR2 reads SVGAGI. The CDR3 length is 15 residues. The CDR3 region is CASSLQRQINEKLFF. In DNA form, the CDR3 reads TGTGCCAGCAGTCTTCAAAGACAGATTAATGAAAAACTGTTTTTT.

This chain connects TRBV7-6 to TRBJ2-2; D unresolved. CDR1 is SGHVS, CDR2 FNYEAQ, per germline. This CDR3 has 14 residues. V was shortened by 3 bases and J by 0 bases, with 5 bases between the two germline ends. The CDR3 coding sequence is TGTGCCAGCAGCTTTGAGCCGAACACCGGGGAGCTGTTTTTT. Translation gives CASSFEPNTGELFF.

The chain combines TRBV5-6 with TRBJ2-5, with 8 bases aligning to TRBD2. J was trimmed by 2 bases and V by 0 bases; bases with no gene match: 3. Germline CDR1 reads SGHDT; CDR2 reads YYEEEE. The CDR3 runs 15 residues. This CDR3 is CASSLEASGQETQYF. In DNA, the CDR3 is TGTGCCAGCAGCTTGGAGGCTAGCGGGCAAGAGACCCAGTACTTC.